These 19 T cell receptor beta chains originate from one sample sequenced in a study of shared clonotypes between healthy human individuals. TCRdb keeps only in-frame clones here, not all; method: immunoSEQ multiplex PCR. The sample includes about 1 million clones, roughly 80% of them seen just once. The sequencing sample was made of memory CD4+ T cells sorted from blood. The subset here: CD45RA-negative fraction. These receptors came from a man in his late teens or twenties in good health.

J is TRBJ1-2 and V is TRBV5-1, with D possibly being TRBD1 (5 bases). The CDR3 sequence is 13 residues long. Germline assignment: CDR1 SGHRS and CDR2 YFSETQ. Trimming stripped 0 bases from V and 11 bases from J, with 14 bases between. CDR3 DNA sequence: TGCGCCAGCAGCTTGGAGGGGATGGCGCAGTACACCTTC. This encodes CASSLEGMAQYTF.

The rearrangement uses TRBV5-5 and TRBJ1-6; 10 bases are shared with TRBD1. The trim removed 4 bases at V and 10 bases at J, leaving 11 bases unmatched. The CDR3 is 16 amino acids. CDR1 and CDR2 from the germline V gene are SGHKS and YYEKEE (reference sequence). The CDR3: CASSRDRGREESPLHF. The CDR3 DNA is TGTGCCAGCAGCCGGGACAGGGGTCGGGAGGAGTCACCCCTCCACTTT.

In its sample, this clone was seen a few times. The rearrangement links TRBV7-9 to TRBJ2-2, with D unresolved. Trimming left V 3 bases short and J 2 bases short, with 4 bases between. The germline CDR1 and CDR2 sequences are SEHNR and FQNEAQ (reference sequence). The length of the CDR3 is 13 residues. CDR3 protein: CASSFPNTGELFF. CDR3 DNA sequence: TGTGCCAGCAGCTTCCCAAACACCGGGGAGCTGTTTTTT.

In its sample, this clone was seen a few times. The chain has TRBV4-1 and TRBJ1-6; D is uncertain. This CDR3 comprises 14 residues. The V end lost 2 bases, the J end lost 12 bases, and 14 bases lay between the germline ends. Germline CDR1 and CDR2: MGHRA and YSYEKL. The CDR3 DNA reads TGCGCCAGCAGCCAACACCTTCCCGAAAGACCCCTCCACTTT. Its translation is CASSQHLPERPLHF.

The chain couples TRBV18 to TRBJ2-3, with D tentatively TRBD2 (6 bases). This CDR3 has 15 amino acids. V gave up 6 bases and J gave up 1 base, with 14 bases separating them. Germline loops: CDR1 KGHSH, CDR2 LQKENI. CDR3 residues: CASSANGGGTDTQYF. In nucleotides, the CDR3 is TGTGCCAGCTCCGCAAACGGGGGTGGCACAGATACGCAGTATTTT.

This chain uses TRBV27 with TRBJ1-4; 7 nucleotides line up with TRBD1. Germline CDR1 MNHEY, CDR2 SMNVEV (reference sequence). The CDR3 spans 14 residues. The trim removed 4 bases at V and 4 bases at J, leaving 3 bases unmatched. CDR3 bases: TGTGCCAGCAGTTCCCGACAGGGTAATGAAAAACTGTTTTTT. The encoded protein is CASSSRQGNEKLFF.

There are a few counts of this clone. The rearrangement links TRBV19 to TRBJ1-1, with D uncertain. This CDR3 is 14 amino acids long. The V gene lost 5 bases and the J gene lost 4 bases, with 14 bases spanning the gap. Germline CDR1 LNHDA, CDR2 SQIVND (reference sequence). As DNA, the CDR3 is TGTGCCAGTAGTGCCGTCGGGGATCGCACTGAAGCTTTCTTT. As protein: CASSAVGDRTEAFF.

V is TRBV28 and J is TRBJ1-2; 10 positions match TRBD1. Germline CDR1 reads MDHEN; CDR2 reads SYDVKM. The CDR3 spans 14 residues. Unmatched junction bases numbered 6, after V lost 4 bases and J lost 7 bases. In DNA form, the CDR3 reads TGTGCCAGCAGTTCCCCGGACAGGGGGTTTGGCTACACCTTC. Its protein is CASSSPDRGFGYTF.

This clone was picked up a small number of times. The CDR3 spells CASSHRDEQFF. CDR3 nucleotide sequence: TGTGCCAGCAGCCATAGAGATGAGCAGTTCTTC. The chain uses TRBV11-3 and TRBJ2-1; D unclear. Germline V CDR1 and CDR2: SGHNT, YENEEA. CDR3 length equals 11 residues. The V and J ends lost 5 bases and 8 bases respectively, with 7 bases between them.

Concerning this clone: A far larger clone is off by one base, so a read error is likely. The chain employs TRBV7-2 and TRBJ1-1; no firm D call. The CDR3 sequence is 13 residues long. CDR1 is SGHTA and CDR2 is FQGNSA in the germline V gene. Trimming removed 1 base at V and 0 bases at J, with 3 bases between. CDR3 bases: TGTGCCAGCAGCTTAGTTATGAACACTGAAGCTTTCTTT. It codes for CASSLVMNTEAFF.

V is TRBV6-5 and J is TRBJ2-1; D is possibly TRBD1 (5 bases). Germline loops: CDR1 MNHEY, CDR2 SVGAGI. The ends were cut back, 4 bases at V and 0 bases at J, with 7 bases in the middle. The CDR3 totals 14 residues. The CDR3 loop reads CASSWTSSYNEQFF. The CDR3 DNA reads as TGTGCCAGCAGTTGGACATCCTCCTACAATGAGCAGTTCTTC.

This chain connects TRBV30 to TRBJ1-2, with TRBD1 identical over 9 bases. Germline loops: CDR1 GTSNPN, CDR2 SVGIG (reference sequence). The CDR3 spans 16 residues. Trimming at V came to 0 bases and at J to 4 bases, leaving 9 bases not matched to a gene. This CDR3 is CAWSVLTTGGSYGYTF. DNA for the CDR3: TGTGCCTGGAGTGTTCTAACGACAGGGGGTAGCTATGGCTACACCTTC.

The chain carries TRBV7-8 and TRBJ2-1, with D unresolved. Germline assignment: CDR1 SGHVS and CDR2 FQNEAQ. The germline V and J ends were trimmed by 7 bases and 10 bases, with 5 bases remaining between them. This CDR3 has 9 residues. CDR3 nucleotides: TGTGCCAGCATGCTAGAGCAGTTCTTC. Translation: CASMLEQFF.

The V gene is TRBV6-5, the J gene TRBJ2-2; D not certain. Germline V gives CDR1 MNHEY, CDR2 SVGAGI. The ends were cut back, 8 bases at V and 6 bases at J, with 13 bases in the middle. This CDR3 has 13 amino acids. The CDR3 DNA follows: TGTGCCAGCCAGGCTCCTCCCCCCGGGGAGCTGTTTTTT. This gives the protein CASQAPPPGELFF.

V usage is TRBV5-8 and J usage is TRBJ2-5, with D unclear. The V gene's germline CDR1 is SGHTS and CDR2 YDEGEE. The CDR3 has 11 residues. Between the trimmed V and J ends, which lost 4 bases and 5 bases, there was a span of 6 bases. The CDR3 sequence is CASSPSETQYF. In nucleotides, the CDR3 is TGTGCCAGCAGCCCGAGTGAGACCCAGTACTTC.

The chain couples TRBV2 to TRBJ2-7, with D tentatively TRBD1 (6 bases). CDR1 is SNHLY and CDR2 is FYNNEI in the germline V gene. V lost 1 base to trimming and J lost 7 bases, with 20 bases between them. The CDR3 sequence is 16 residues long. The DNA of the CDR3 is TGTGCCAGCAGTGAAGGTTGGCCAGGGGTGTTGGGTGAGCAGTACTTC. Translating gives CASSEGWPGVLGEQYF.

The rearrangement uses TRBV10-3 and TRBJ1-2; TRBD1 might be the D (5 bases). Trimming removed 3 bases from V and 5 bases from J, with 13 bases in between. CDR1 and CDR2 (germline): ENHRY, SYGVKD. This CDR3 spans 14 amino acids. The CDR3 protein is CAISDQGKGYGYTF. The CDR3 DNA reads TGTGCCATCAGTGATCAGGGAAAAGGATATGGCTACACCTTC.

The V gene is TRBV2, the J gene TRBJ1-4, with D tentatively TRBD1 (6 bases). This CDR3 contains 17 residues. The germline CDR1 and CDR2 sequences are SNHLY and FYNNEI. V was clipped by 5 bases and J by 1 base, with 17 bases between them. The CDR3 sequence is CASSIRSAGVTNEKLFF. Here the CDR3 DNA reads TGTGCCAGCAGTATTAGGTCGGCAGGGGTAACTAATGAAAAACTGTTTTTT.

This clone has more than one count but fewer than ten. This chain links TRBV29-1 with TRBJ2-2, with 12 bases lining up with TRBD2. V was pared by 1 base and J by 8 bases, with 8 bases of the junction left unmatched. The CDR3 sequence is 16 residues long. CDR1 SQVTM and CDR2 ANQGSEA come from the germline V gene. CDR3 nucleotides: TGCAGCGTTGAAGCTAGACTAGCGGGAGTGAGGGGGGAGCTGTTTTTT. Translated: CSVEARLAGVRGELFF.